This T cell receptor beta chain was profiled in a study of response to subunit inactivated influenza vaccine (dated by TCRdb to 2016 to 2019). With regard to the full study: To follow how T cells responded to a trivalent subunit inactivated influenza vaccine, the researchers relied on deep quantitative profiling of the T cell receptor repertoire.

On this clonotype itself: There is no known antigen for this receptor. Base qualities are missing; no much larger clone stands one base away.

The library was obtained by RT-PCR. The reads were generated on an Illumina HiSeq 2500. TCRdb reworked the public reads: Q25 trimming with fastp, MiXCR clone assembly, productive beta chains retained. When rows share a CDR3 protein, they turn into one entry using the most common DNA and genes. The sample profile shows 530,000 or so distinct CDR3 sequences; 10% to 15% of them were found once. Roughly 10% of the sample is taken by the ten largest. What the work shows at the level of the full study, not this receptor alone: It was suggested by the authors that each seasonal influenza vaccination may recruit only a limited number of new T cells.

The sample consisted of PBMCs from blood, taken on the day of vaccination. The receptor was derived from a man in his forties or fifties who received an inactivated influenza vaccine. Donor details come from another sample of the same person, matched by shared clones.

The DNA reads TGCGCCAGCAGCCAAGATCTCGAGACCTATTCACCCCTCCACTTT. Protein translation: CASSQDLETYSPLHF. The chain is encoded by TRBV4-3 joined to TRBJ1-6; the D gene assignment is ambiguous. V is cut by 0 bases and J by 8 bases, and the space between the germline ends is 11 bases. The CDR3 covers 15 residues, taking in both the cysteine and the phenylalanine. The retained sequence is limited to the CDR3, 45 bases, with the frame set at the first base. CDR1 and CDR2 were assigned from the germline V gene as LGHNA and YSLEER.